The following is a TCR beta chain sequence with its context. Libraries were prepared by immunoSEQ multiplex PCR; TCRdb keeps only in-frame clonotypes and omits some of them. The sample shows some 120,000 clones, around nine tenths of them seen only once. This entry is derived from a study of control samples from healthy donors and cancer patients. V lost 8 bases to trimming and J lost 0 bases, with 8 bases between them. The CDR3 is 13 residues long. The germline gives CDR1 MDHEN, CDR2 SYDVKM. The sequencing input was blood. This receptor was taken from a man between 18 and 29 years old in good health. The rearrangement uses TRBV28 and TRBJ2-4; D possibly matches TRBD1 or TRBD2 (5 bases each). As DNA, the CDR3 is TGTGCCAGCTCGAGGGGAGCCAAAAACATTCAGTACTTC. Translating it yields CASSRGAKNIQYF.